This note documents a single T cell receptor (beta chain) sequence. The antigen is unknown. This record comes from a study of OX40 agonist ivuxolimab in advanced cancers. TCRdb's copy holds only in-frame clones and misses some; the assay was immunoSEQ multiplex PCR. The sample lists fewer than 65,000 clones; 82% were seen once. General study findings and limits: At 0.1-3.0 mg/kg, partial responders had clonal expansion among the lowest observed. In a subset of nonresponders, normalized T-cell clonal expansion was also low. CD8+ T cells showed, on average, more clonal expansion than CD4+ cells. At 0.1 to 3.0 mg/kg, clonal expansion of CD4+ and CD8+ blood T cells had occurred by week 6.

This CDR3 contains 14 residues. The germline gives CDR1 SGHRS, CDR2 YFSETQ. The TCR originated in an adult with an advanced solid tumor such as melanoma, head and neck, liver or kidney cancer. The sequenced sample was CD4+ or CD8+ T cells sorted from blood, obtained in a trial of the OX40 agonist ivuxolimab. J is TRBJ2-5 and V is TRBV5-1, with D maybe TRBD1 (6 bases). The DNA end is a closer match to TRBJ2-7, so the J assignment may be wrong. The CDR3 loop reads CASSSQGGTYEQYF. The CDR3 nucleotides read TGCGCCAGCAGTTCACAGGGTGGAACCTACGAGCAGTACTTC.